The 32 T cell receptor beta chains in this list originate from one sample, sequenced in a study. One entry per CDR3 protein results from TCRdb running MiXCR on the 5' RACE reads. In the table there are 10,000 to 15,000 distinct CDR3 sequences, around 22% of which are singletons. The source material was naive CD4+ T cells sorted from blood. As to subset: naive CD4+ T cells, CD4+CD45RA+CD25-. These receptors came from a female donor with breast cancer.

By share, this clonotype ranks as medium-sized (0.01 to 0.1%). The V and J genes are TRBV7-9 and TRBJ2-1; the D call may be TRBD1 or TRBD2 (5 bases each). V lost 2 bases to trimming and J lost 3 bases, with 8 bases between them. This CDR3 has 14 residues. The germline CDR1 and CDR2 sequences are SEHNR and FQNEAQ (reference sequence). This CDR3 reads CASSLRGGYNEQFF. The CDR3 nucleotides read TGTGCCAGCAGCTTACGTGGGGGCTACAATGAGCAGTTCTTC.

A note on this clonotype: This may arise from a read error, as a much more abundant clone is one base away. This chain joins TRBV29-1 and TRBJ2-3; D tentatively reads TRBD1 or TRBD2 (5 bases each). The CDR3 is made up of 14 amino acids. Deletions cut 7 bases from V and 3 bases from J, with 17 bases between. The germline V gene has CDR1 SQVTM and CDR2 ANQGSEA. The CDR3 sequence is CSGSRGRITDTQYF. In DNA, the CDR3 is TGCAGCGGAAGTCGGGGCAGGATAACAGATACGCAGTATTTT.

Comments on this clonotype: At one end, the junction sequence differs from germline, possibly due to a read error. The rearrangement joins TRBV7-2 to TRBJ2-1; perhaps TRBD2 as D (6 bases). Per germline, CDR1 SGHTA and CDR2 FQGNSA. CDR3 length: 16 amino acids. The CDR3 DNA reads TGCGCCAGCAGCTTATTAGTCGGGAGCTCCTACAATGGGCAGTTCTTC. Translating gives CASSLLVGSSYNGQFF.

CDR3 DNA: TGTGCCAGCATGCGGGGAGAGACTTTAGCCGGGGAGCTGTTTTTT. It encodes CASMRGETLAGELFF. V usage is TRBV6-5 and J usage is TRBJ2-2, with a weak D call TRBD2 (6 bases). This CDR3 region has 15 residues. The germline V gene encodes CDR1 MNHEY and CDR2 SVGAGI. Trimming removed 7 bases from V and 6 bases from J, with 18 bases in between.

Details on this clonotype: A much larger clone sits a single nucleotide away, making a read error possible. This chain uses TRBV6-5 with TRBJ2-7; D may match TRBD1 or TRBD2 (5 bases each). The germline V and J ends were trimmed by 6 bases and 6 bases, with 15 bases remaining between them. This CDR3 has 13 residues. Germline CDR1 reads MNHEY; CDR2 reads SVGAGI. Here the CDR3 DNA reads TGTGCCAGCAGACGACAGAGGGCGGTCGAGCAGTACTTC. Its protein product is CASRRQRAVEQYF.

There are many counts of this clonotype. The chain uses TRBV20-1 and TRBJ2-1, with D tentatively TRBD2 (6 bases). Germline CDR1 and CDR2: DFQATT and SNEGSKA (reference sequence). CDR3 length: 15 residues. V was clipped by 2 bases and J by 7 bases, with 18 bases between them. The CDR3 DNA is TGCAGTGCTAGAACTCCGGGACTTCCTTCTAATGAGCAGTTCTTC. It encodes CSARTPGLPSNEQFF.

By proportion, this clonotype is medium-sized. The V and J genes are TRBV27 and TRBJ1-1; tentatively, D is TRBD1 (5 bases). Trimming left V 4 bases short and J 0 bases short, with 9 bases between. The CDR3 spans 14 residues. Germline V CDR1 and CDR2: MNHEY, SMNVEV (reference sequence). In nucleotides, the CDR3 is TGTGCCAGCAGTTCATGGGGCGTGAACACTGAAGCTTTCTTT. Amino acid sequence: CASSSWGVNTEAFF.

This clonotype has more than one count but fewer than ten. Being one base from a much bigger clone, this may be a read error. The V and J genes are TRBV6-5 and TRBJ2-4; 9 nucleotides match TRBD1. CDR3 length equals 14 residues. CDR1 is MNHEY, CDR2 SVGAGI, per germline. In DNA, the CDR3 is TGTGCCAGCAGTTGGGACAGGGCGGAAAACATTCAGCACTTC. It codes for CASSWDRAENIQHF.

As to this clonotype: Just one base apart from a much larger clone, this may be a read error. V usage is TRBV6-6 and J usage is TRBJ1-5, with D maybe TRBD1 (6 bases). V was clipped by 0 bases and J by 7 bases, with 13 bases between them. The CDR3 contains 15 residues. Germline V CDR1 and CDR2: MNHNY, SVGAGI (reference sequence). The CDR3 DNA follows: TGTGCCAGCAGTTACTCAGGACAGCGAAACCAGCCCCAGCATTTT. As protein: CASSYSGQRNQPQHF.

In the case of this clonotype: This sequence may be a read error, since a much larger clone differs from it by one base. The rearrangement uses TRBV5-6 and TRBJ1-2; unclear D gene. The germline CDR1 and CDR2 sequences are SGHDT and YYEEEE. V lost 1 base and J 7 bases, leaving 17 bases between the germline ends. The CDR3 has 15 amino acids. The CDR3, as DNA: TGTGCCAGCAGCTTGTGGGCACGAGAAGACTGTGGCTACACCTTC. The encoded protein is CASSLWAREDCGYTF. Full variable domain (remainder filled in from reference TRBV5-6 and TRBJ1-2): DAGVTQSPTHLIKTRGQQVTLRCSPKSGHDTVSWYQQALGQGPQFIFQYYEEEERQRGNFPDRFSGHQFPNYSSELNVNALLLGDSALYLCASSLWAREDCGYTFGSGTRLTVV.

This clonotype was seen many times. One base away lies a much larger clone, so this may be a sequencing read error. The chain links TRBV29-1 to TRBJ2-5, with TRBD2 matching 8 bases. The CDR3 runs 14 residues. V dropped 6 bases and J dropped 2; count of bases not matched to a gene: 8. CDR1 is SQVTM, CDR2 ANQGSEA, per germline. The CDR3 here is CSVGLVGGQETQYF. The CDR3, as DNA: TGCAGCGTGGGACTAGTGGGAGGACAAGAGACCCAGTACTTC.

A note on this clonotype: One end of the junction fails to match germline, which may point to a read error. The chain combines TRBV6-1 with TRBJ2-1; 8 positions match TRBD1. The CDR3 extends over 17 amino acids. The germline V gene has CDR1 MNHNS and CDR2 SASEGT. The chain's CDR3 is CAGSATTGTGTSSEQFF. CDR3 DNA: TGTGCCGGCAGCGCCACGACCGGGACAGGAACCTCCAGTGAGCAGTTCTTC.

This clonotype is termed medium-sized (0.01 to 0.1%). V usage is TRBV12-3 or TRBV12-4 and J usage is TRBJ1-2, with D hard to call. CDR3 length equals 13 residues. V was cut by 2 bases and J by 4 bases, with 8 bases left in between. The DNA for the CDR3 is TGTGCCAGCAGTTTACGGGGAGTCTATGGCTACACCTTC. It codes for CASSLRGVYGYTF.

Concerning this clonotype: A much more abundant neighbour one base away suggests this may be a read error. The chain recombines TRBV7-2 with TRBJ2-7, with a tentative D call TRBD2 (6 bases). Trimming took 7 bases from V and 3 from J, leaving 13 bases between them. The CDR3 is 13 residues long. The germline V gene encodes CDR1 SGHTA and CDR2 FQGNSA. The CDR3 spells CASNTSLGYEQYF. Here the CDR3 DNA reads TGTGCCAGCAACACTAGCTTAGGCTACGAGCAGTACTTC. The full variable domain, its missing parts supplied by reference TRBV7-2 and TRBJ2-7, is GAGVSQSPSNKVTEKGKDVELRCDPISGHTALYWYRQSLGQGLEFLIYFQGNSAPDKSGLPSDRFSAERTGGSVSTLTIQRTQQEDSAVYLCASNTSLGYEQYFGPGTRLTVT.

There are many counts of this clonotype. The CDR3: CASSSTSLAGDTGELFF. The CDR3 region has the DNA TGTGCCAGCAGCTCCACCTCTCTAGCGGGAGACACCGGGGAGCTGTTTTTT. The rearrangement uses TRBV7-9 and TRBJ2-2; 10 bases agree with TRBD2. This CDR3 comprises 17 residues. Germline assignment: CDR1 SEHNR and CDR2 FQNEAQ (reference sequence). Trimming removed 4 bases from V and 3 bases from J; junction bases left unmatched: 8.

The CDR3 reads CSASETGCLGEQYF. CDR3 coding DNA: TGCAGTGCTAGCGAGACAGGGTGTTTGGGCGAGCAGTACTTC. The V gene is TRBV20-1, the J gene TRBJ2-7, with TRBD1 matching 7 bases. This CDR3 comprises 14 residues. Looked up from germline, CDR1 is DFQATT and CDR2 is SNEGSKA (reference sequence). The trim removed 3 bases at V and 6 bases at J, leaving 11 bases unmatched.

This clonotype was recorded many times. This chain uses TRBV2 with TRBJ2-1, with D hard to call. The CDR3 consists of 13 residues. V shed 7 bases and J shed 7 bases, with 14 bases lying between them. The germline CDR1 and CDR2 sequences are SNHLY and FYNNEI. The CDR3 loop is CASKFFTLNEQFF. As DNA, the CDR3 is TGTGCCAGCAAGTTTTTTACTCTGAATGAGCAGTTCTTC.

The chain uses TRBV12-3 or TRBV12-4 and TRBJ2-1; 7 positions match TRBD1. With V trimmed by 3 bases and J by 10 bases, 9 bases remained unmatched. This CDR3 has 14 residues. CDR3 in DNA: TGTGCCAGCAGTTTCACCCGACAGGGTCGCGAGCAGTTCTTC. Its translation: CASSFTRQGREQFF.

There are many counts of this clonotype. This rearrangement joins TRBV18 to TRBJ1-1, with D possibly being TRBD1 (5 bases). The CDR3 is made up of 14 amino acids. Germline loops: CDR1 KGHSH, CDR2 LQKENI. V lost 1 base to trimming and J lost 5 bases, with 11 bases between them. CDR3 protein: CASSPQSEGTEAFF. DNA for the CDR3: TGTGCCAGCTCACCACAGTCAGAGGGGACTGAAGCTTTCTTT.

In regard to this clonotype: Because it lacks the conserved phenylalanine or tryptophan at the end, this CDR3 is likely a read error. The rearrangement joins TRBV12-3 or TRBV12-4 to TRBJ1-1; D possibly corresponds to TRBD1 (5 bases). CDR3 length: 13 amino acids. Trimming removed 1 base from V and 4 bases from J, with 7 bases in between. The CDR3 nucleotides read TGTGCCAGCAGTTTAGTGGGGGGCACTGAAGCTTTCCTT. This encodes CASSLVGGTEAFL.

The CDR3 protein is CASSFMGPPNTEAFF. CDR3 in DNA: TGCGCCAGCAGCTTCATGGGCCCTCCGAACACTGAAGCTTTCTTT. The chain couples TRBV5-1 to TRBJ1-1, with D hard to call. Germline CDR1 reads SGHRS; CDR2 reads YFSETQ. The CDR3 length is 15 residues. V lost 2 bases to trimming and J lost 1 base, with 12 bases between them.

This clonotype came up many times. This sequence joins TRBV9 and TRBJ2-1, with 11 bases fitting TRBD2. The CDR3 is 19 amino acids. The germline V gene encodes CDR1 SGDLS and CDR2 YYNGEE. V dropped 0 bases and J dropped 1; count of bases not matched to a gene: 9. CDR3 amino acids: CASSVATSGRVSSYNEQFF. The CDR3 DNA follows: TGTGCCAGCAGCGTAGCTACTAGCGGGAGAGTTAGTTCCTACAATGAGCAGTTCTTC. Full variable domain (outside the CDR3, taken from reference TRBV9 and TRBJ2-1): DSGVTQTPKHLITATGQRVTLRCSPRSGDLSVYWYQQSLDQGLQFLIQYYNGEERAKGNILERFSAQQFPDLHSELNLSSLELGDSALYFCASSVATSGRVSSYNEQFFGPGTRLTVL.

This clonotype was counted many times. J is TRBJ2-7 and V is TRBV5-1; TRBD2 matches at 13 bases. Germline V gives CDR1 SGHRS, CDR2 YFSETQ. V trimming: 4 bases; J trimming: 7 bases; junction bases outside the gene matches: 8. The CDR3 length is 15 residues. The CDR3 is CASSPTSGRAGEQYF. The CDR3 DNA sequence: TGCGCCAGCAGCCCCACTAGCGGGAGGGCCGGTGAGCAGTACTTC.

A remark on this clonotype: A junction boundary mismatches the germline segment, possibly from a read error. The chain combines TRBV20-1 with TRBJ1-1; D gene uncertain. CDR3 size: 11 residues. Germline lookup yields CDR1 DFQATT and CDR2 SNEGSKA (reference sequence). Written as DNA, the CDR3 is TGCAGTGCTAGGGGCGGAATGAAAGCTGTCTTT. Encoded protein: CSARGGMKAVF.

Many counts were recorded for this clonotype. In DNA form, the CDR3 reads TGCAGCGGGTTAGCGGGAGTGACGGGCAATGAGCAGTTCTTC. It specifies CSGLAGVTGNEQFF. This sequence joins TRBV20-1 and TRBJ2-1; 9 nucleotides match TRBD2. CDR1 and CDR2 from the germline V gene are DFQATT and SNEGSKA (reference sequence). The CDR3 is 14 amino acids.

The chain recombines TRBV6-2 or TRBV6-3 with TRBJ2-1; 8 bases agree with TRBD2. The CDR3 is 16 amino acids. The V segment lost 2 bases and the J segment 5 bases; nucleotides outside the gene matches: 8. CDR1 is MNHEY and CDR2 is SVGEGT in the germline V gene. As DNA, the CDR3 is TGTGCCAGCAGTTACAGGACCGGGACTAGAGACAATGAGCAGTTCTTC. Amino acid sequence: CASSYRTGTRDNEQFF.

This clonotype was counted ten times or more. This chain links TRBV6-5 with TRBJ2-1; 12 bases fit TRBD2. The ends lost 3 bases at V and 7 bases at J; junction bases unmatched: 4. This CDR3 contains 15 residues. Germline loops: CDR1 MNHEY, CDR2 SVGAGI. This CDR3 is CASSYSSGRENEQFF. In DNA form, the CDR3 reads TGTGCCAGCAGTTATTCTAGCGGGAGGGAAAATGAGCAGTTCTTC.

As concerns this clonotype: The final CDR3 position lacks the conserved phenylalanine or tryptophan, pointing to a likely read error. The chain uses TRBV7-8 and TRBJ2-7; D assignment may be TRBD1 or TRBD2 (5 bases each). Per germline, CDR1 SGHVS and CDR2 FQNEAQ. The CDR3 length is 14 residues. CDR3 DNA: TGTGCCAGCAGCTTTACCGGGACGGTTTACGGGCAGTACCTC. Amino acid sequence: CASSFTGTVYGQYL.

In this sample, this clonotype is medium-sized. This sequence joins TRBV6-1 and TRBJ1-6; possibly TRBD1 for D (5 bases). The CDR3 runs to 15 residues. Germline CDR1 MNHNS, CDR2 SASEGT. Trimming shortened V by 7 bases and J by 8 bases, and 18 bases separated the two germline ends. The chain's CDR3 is CASKGQSGRDSPLHF. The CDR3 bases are TGTGCCAGCAAGGGCCAATCAGGGAGGGATTCACCCCTCCACTTT.

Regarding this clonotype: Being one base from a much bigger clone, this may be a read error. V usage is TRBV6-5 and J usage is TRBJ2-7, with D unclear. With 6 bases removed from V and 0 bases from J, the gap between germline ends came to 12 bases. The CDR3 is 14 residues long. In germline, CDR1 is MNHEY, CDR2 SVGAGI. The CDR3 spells CASRNGCSSYEQYF. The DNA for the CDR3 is TGTGCCAGCAGAAACGGCTGCAGCTCCTACGAGCAGTACTTC.

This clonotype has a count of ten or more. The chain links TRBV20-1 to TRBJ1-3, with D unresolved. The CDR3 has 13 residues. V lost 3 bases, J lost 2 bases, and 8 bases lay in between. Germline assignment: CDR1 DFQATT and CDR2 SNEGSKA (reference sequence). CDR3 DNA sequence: TGCAGTGCTAGGGGCCAAGCTGGAAACACCATATATTTT. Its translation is CSARGQAGNTIYF.

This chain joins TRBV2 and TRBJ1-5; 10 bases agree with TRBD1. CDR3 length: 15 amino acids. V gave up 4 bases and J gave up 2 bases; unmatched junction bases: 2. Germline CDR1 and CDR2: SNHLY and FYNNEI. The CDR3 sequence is CASSAGTGGNQPQHF. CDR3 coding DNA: TGTGCCAGCAGTGCTGGGACAGGGGGCAATCAGCCCCAGCATTTT.